Presented here are 27 T cell receptor beta chains from one specimen sequenced in a study of breast tumors, draining lymph nodes, adjacent tissues (dated by TCRdb to about 2016). Libraries were built with multiplex PCR. Sequencing took place on an Illumina HiSeq 2000. TCRdb handled the public reads itself, with Q25 trimming in fastp and clone calling in MiXCR, and kept productive beta chains. CDR3 protein sequences are deduplicated, and each keeps its most common genes and DNA. This sample gives 120,000 or so distinct CDR3 sequences in total; about 20% of them show up just once. The leading ten clones occupy 3.5% to 4.5% of the sample. The lymph node samples were taken from the axillary draining lymph nodes of breast cancer patients. Material for sequencing was axillary lymph node tissue. These receptors originate from a female donor with breast cancer. Some clones in this sample may be carry-over from other donors' samples.

Here the CDR3 DNA reads TGTGCCAGCAGTGCACATTGGGGGGAGAACGAGCAGTTCTTC. It translates to CASSAHWGENEQFF. This chain joins TRBV2 and TRBJ2-1; possibly TRBD2 for D (6 bases). CDR1 and CDR2 (germline): SNHLY, FYNNEI. This CDR3 contains 14 residues. V was trimmed by 4 bases and J by 10 bases, leaving 17 bases between them.

V usage is TRBV13 and J usage is TRBJ1-1; TRBD1 agrees at 9 bases. V was pared by 5 bases and J by 4 bases, with 8 bases of the junction left unmatched. Germline lookup yields CDR1 PRHDT and CDR2 FYEKMQ (reference sequence). The CDR3 has 15 residues. CDR3 nucleotide sequence: TGTGCCAGCAGCATATCCGGGACAGGGATCACTGAAGCTTTCTTT. It encodes CASSISGTGITEAFF.

This clonotype was seen a few times. Since a much larger clone is just one base distant, this may be a read error. The chain carries TRBV20-1 and TRBJ2-5; 9 nucleotides match TRBD1. CDR1 is DFQATT, CDR2 SNEGSKA, per germline (reference sequence). Unmatched junction bases numbered 9, after V lost 6 bases and J lost 1 base. The CDR3 spans 15 residues. In DNA form, the CDR3 reads TGCAGTGCAACAATGGGGACAGGGTGCCAAGAGACCCAGTACTTC. This gives the protein CSATMGTGCQETQYF.

This clonotype was detected many times. The J gene is TRBJ2-1, the V gene TRBV20-1, with 11 bases aligning to TRBD2. The CDR3 is 17 residues long. After removal of 6 bases from V and 7 bases from J, the junction contained 17 bases not matched to a gene. The germline V gene encodes CDR1 DFQATT and CDR2 SNEGSKA (reference sequence). CDR3 sequence (DNA): TGCAGTGCCAACCTCATAATTAGCGGGAGGGCCAGGAATGAGCAGTTCTTC. Translation: CSANLIISGRARNEQFF.

This clonotype appeared many times. This chain links TRBV19 with TRBJ2-1, with 8 positions matching TRBD2. The ends lost 5 bases at V and 0 bases at J; junction bases unmatched: 6. Germline CDR1 LNHDA, CDR2 SQIVND (reference sequence). This CDR3 is built from 16 residues. CDR3 nucleotides: TGTGCCAGTAGTTATTCGCGGGGGGCCTCCTACAATGAGCAGTTCTTC. Protein: CASSYSRGASYNEQFF. Variable domain in full (rest from reference TRBV19 and TRBJ2-1): DGGITQSPKYLFRKEGQNVTLSCEQNLNHDAMYWYRQDPGQGLRLIYYSQIVNDFQKGDIAEGYSVSREKKESFPLTVTSAQKNPTAFYLCASSYSRGASYNEQFFGPGTRLTVL.

This clonotype was counted a few times. This sequence joins TRBV6-5 and TRBJ2-7, with 9 bases aligning to TRBD2. Trimming removed 0 bases from V and 4 bases from J; junction bases left unmatched: 7. CDR3 size: 16 residues. Germline V gene lookup returns CDR1 MNHEY and CDR2 SVGAGI. The CDR3: CASSYSPRLAGYEQYF. The CDR3 DNA reads as TGTGCCAGCAGTTACTCCCCCCGGCTAGCGGGATACGAGCAGTACTTC.

Turning to this clonotype: Since a much larger clone is just one base distant, this may be a read error. CDR3 DNA sequence: TGCAGCGCCATATCCCCTAACGGTGGCTACACCTTC. Protein: CSAISPNGGYTF. The chain joins TRBV29-1 to TRBJ1-2; no clear D gene. CDR1 SQVTM and CDR2 ANQGSEA come from the germline V gene. V was shortened by 7 bases and J by 7 bases, with 16 bases between the two germline ends. The CDR3 totals 12 residues.

This clonotype was observed a few times. The V call is TRBV18, the J call TRBJ2-2; 7 nucleotides match TRBD1. Germline V gene data show CDR1 as KGHSH and CDR2 as LQKENI. The V and J ends lost 8 bases and 3 bases, in that order; junction bases with no gene match: 6. The CDR3 has 14 amino acids. As DNA, the CDR3 is TGTGCCAGCCGGGGACAGTTAGACACCGGGGAGCTGTTTTTT. Residues: CASRGQLDTGELFF. The full variable domain, completed using reference TRBV18 and TRBJ2-2, is NAGVMQNPRHLVRRRGQEARLRCSPMKGHSHVYWYRQLPEEGLKFMVYLQKENIIDESGMPKERFSAEFPKEGPSILRIQQVVRGDSAAYFCASRGQLDTGELFFGEGSRLTVL.

This clonotype showed up many times. V and J are TRBV24-1 and TRBJ2-3; tentatively, D is TRBD1 (5 bases). The CDR3 covers 18 residues. From germline, CDR1 is KGHDR and CDR2 SFDVKD. V gave up 3 bases and J gave up 1 base, with 19 bases separating them. CDR3 DNA: TGTGCCACCAGTGATAGGGGCTTAACCCAAGGAGGCACAGATACGCAGTATTTT. This encodes CATSDRGLTQGGTDTQYF.

Remarks on this clonotype: A much larger clone differs from this one at a single base, so this may be a read error. The chain is built from TRBV25-1 and TRBJ2-1; 7 bases line up with TRBD1. The germline gives CDR1 MGHDK, CDR2 SYGVNS. The V and J ends lost 11 bases and 4 bases, in that order; junction bases with no gene match: 5. The CDR3 totals 12 residues. Here the CDR3 reads CACRDRYNEQFF. Written as DNA, the CDR3 is TGTGCCTGCCGGGACAGATACAATGAGCAGTTCTTC.

This clonotype occurred many times. The V gene is TRBV7-2, the J gene TRBJ1-4; TRBD1 is a possible D gene (6 bases). V lost 5 bases to trimming and J lost 4 bases, with 11 bases between them. This CDR3 spans 14 amino acids. Germline V gene sequence: CDR1 SGHTA, CDR2 FQGNSA. The chain's CDR3 is CASSPDSINEKLFF. The CDR3 coding sequence is TGTGCCAGCAGCCCGGACAGTATTAATGAAAAACTGTTTTTT.

This clonotype came up many times. This chain connects TRBV15 to TRBJ1-3, with 9 bases lining up with TRBD1. Trimming removed 7 bases from V and 4 bases from J; junction bases left unmatched: 8. In germline, CDR1 is LNHNV, CDR2 YYDKDF (reference sequence). This CDR3 comprises 15 residues. The CDR3 DNA reads TGTGCCACCACTCAACGGACAGGGGTCGGAAACACCATATATTTT. Translated: CATTQRTGVGNTIYF.

This clonotype was detected ten times or more. The J gene is TRBJ1-4, the V gene TRBV2; TRBD1 is a possible D gene (6 bases). V was trimmed by 5 bases and J by 6 bases, leaving 10 bases between them. Per the germline V gene, CDR1 is SNHLY and CDR2 is FYNNEI. The CDR3 totals 13 residues. The CDR3: CASSWGRDEKLFF. DNA for the CDR3: TGTGCCAGCAGTTGGGGGCGCGATGAAAAACTGTTTTTT.

This clonotype was picked up many times. V is TRBV9 and J is TRBJ2-5, with D perhaps matching TRBD2 (5 bases). The V end was cut by 0 bases, the J end by 1 base, with 10 bases between. The CDR3 extends over 15 amino acids. Germline V CDR1 and CDR2: SGDLS, YYNGEE. CDR3 bases: TGTGCCAGCAGCGTAGCTTCCGGGGTCCAAGAGACCCAGTACTTC. It specifies CASSVASGVQETQYF.

This clonotype was observed many times. This rearrangement joins TRBV7-9 to TRBJ2-3; 8 nucleotides agree with TRBD2. V gave up 5 bases and J gave up 5 bases; unmatched junction bases: 6. The CDR3 is 14 residues long. The V gene's germline CDR1 is SEHNR and CDR2 FQNEAQ (reference sequence). CDR3 nucleotides: TGTGCCAGCAGCCTCGGACTAGCCCTAGATACGCAGTATTTT. As protein: CASSLGLALDTQYF.

This clonotype was observed at least ten times. The gene calls are TRBV20-1 and TRBJ1-3, with D hard to call. Germline CDR1 reads DFQATT; CDR2 reads SNEGSKA (reference sequence). V lost 3 bases and J 4 bases, leaving 7 bases between the germline ends. This CDR3 spans 12 amino acids. The CDR3 coding sequence is TGCAGTGCTAGCCAGTTGGGAAACACCATATATTTT. Translated, it gives CSASQLGNTIYF.

Comment on this clonotype: A much larger clonotype is one base distant, so this may be a read error. The rearrangement joins TRBV3-1 to TRBJ2-3; the match to TRBD1 covers 7 bases. V was clipped by 5 bases and J by 8 bases; unmatched bases: 7. CDR3 size: 13 residues. The germline V gene encodes CDR1 LGHDT and CDR2 YNNKEL (reference sequence). DNA of the CDR3: TGTGCCAGCAGCGACAGGGTCCCCGGTACGCAGTATTTT. Translating it yields CASSDRVPGTQYF.

This clonotype has at least ten counts. J is TRBJ2-1 and V is TRBV7-2, with TRBD2 matching 7 bases. V dropped 3 bases and J dropped 3; count of bases not matched to a gene: 14. Germline CDR1 SGHTA, CDR2 FQGNSA. There are 18 residues in the CDR3. The CDR3 nucleotides read TGTGCCAGCAGCTTTTCACTGACGGGGGGAGCTCTCTACAATGAGCAGTTCTTC. This encodes CASSFSLTGGALYNEQFF.

The chain links TRBV28 to TRBJ1-5; no clear D. The V end was cut by 7 bases, the J end by 6 bases, with 10 bases between. The V gene's germline CDR1 is MDHEN and CDR2 SYDVKM. The CDR3 loop spans 12 amino acids. CDR3 amino acids: CASKFPPQPQHF. As DNA, the CDR3 is TGTGCCAGCAAGTTTCCTCCTCAGCCCCAGCATTTT.

This clonotype was seen at least ten times. The V call is TRBV6-6, the J call TRBJ2-1, with 8 bases identical to TRBD1. This CDR3 has 13 residues. The V segment lost 7 bases and the J segment 7 bases; nucleotides outside the gene matches: 6. Germline lookup yields CDR1 MNHNY and CDR2 SVGAGI (reference sequence). CDR3 coding DNA: TGTGCCAGCACCCCCAGGGGGCGGAATGAGCAGTTCTTC. Protein: CASTPRGRNEQFF.

The chain couples TRBV3-1 to TRBJ1-4; TRBD1 is a possible D gene (6 bases). This CDR3 is 15 amino acids long. Germline CDR1 reads LGHDT; CDR2 reads YNNKEL (reference sequence). Trimming took 6 bases from V and 8 from J, leaving 19 bases between them. The CDR3 is CASRRTGRLNEKLFF. The CDR3 nucleotides read TGTGCCAGCAGACGCACAGGGAGGTTGAACGAAAAACTGTTTTTT.

As for this clonotype: With a much larger clone just one base away, this may be a read error. The CDR3 sequence: CASGLEGAGNTIYF. The CDR3 nucleotides are TGCGCCAGCGGCTTGGAGGGGGCTGGAAACACCATATATTTT. The chain is built from TRBV5-1 and TRBJ1-3; possibly TRBD1 for D (6 bases). Germline V gene data show CDR1 as SGHRS and CDR2 as YFSETQ. This CDR3 spans 14 amino acids.

Of note for this clonotype: No conserved phenylalanine or tryptophan ends this CDR3, so it is likely a read error. It is unclear where the CDR3 begins or ends on the DNA, so no DNA is shown, and the CDR3 is as TCRdb lists it. V is TRBV30 and J is TRBJ2-7. The CDR3 is 12 amino acids long, termini counted. Germline CDR1 reads GTSNPN; CDR2 reads SVGIG (reference sequence). CDR3: CAWGRSSYEQCI.

A remark on this clonotype: A read error may account for a junction end that differs from germline. The gene calls are TRBV6-5 and TRBJ2-6; D may be TRBD2 (6 bases). Germline-derived CDR1 and CDR2 are MNHEY and SVGAGI. The CDR3 is 16 amino acids. CDR3 in amino acids: CASSFGTYSGANVPTF. In nucleotides, the CDR3 is TGTGCCAGCAGTTTCGGGACTTACTCTGGGGCCAACGTCCCGACTTTC.

The table lists this clonotype with many counts. The chain joins TRBV5-1 to TRBJ1-6; D remains ambiguous. The length of the CDR3 is 18 residues. Trimming removed 0 bases at V and 0 bases at J, with 13 bases between. Germline loops: CDR1 SGHRS, CDR2 YFSETQ. CDR3: CASSLGIGPGSYNSPLHF. The CDR3 DNA reads TGCGCCAGCAGCTTGGGAATAGGGCCGGGCTCCTATAATTCACCCCTCCACTTT.

This clonotype came up many times. The chain employs TRBV11-2 and TRBJ2-5, with D unclear. Trimming removed 7 bases from V and 5 bases from J, with 11 bases in between. The germline gives CDR1 SGHAT, CDR2 FQNNGV. The CDR3 extends over 12 amino acids. The CDR3 is CASTTGRETQYF. The CDR3 nucleotides read TGTGCCAGCACGACGGGCAGGGAGACCCAGTACTTC.

This clonotype was counted at least ten times. The chain links TRBV11-2 to TRBJ2-5; D may be TRBD1 or TRBD2 (5 bases each). V lost 5 bases and J 3 bases, leaving 16 bases between the germline ends. Germline values: CDR1 SGHAT, CDR2 FQNNGV. This CDR3 is built from 15 residues. The CDR3 bases are TGTGCCAGCAGCCCGCTAGGGGAGCCTAAAGAGACCCAGTACTTC. It translates to CASSPLGEPKETQYF.